These 27 T cell receptor beta chains share one sample of origin, sequenced in a study of a mutant IDH1 vaccine in newly diagnosed glioma. These receptors have no identified antigens. Sample time point: week 11, during vaccination. Vaccinated patients received 300 ug of mutant IDH1 20-mer peptide per dose, with topical imiquimod. Here immunoSEQ multiplex PCR was the method, and the copy in TCRdb shows in-frame clones only, minus some. The repertoire holds about 64,000 clones, with roughly 80% as singletons. Sample: PBMCs, taken from a glioma patient whose treatment included an IDH1 peptide vaccine. These TCRs come from a woman aged 50 to 60 with glioma.

V gene TRBV29-1 combines with J gene TRBJ1-2, with D unresolved. CDR1 SQVTM and CDR2 ANQGSEA come from the germline V gene. The CDR3 sequence is 14 residues long. V shed 4 bases and J shed 4 bases, with 16 bases lying between them. CDR3: CSVVYTTALYGYTF. CDR3 nucleotides: TGCAGCGTTGTATATACAACAGCTCTCTATGGCTACACCTTC. The full variable domain, rest sourced from reference TRBV29-1 and TRBJ1-2, is SAVISQKPSRDICQRGTSLTIQCQVDSQVTMMFWYRQQPGQSLTLIATANQGSEATYESGFVIDKFPISRPNLTFSTLTVSNMSPEDSSIYLCSVVYTTALYGYTFGSGTRLTVV.

The chain couples TRBV5-1 to TRBJ2-2; D is ambiguous. The V end was cut by 4 bases, the J end by 4 bases, with 5 bases between. This CDR3 comprises 12 residues. The germline V gene encodes CDR1 SGHRS and CDR2 YFSETQ. For the CDR3, the DNA is TGCGCCAGCAGCCCAGGCACCGGGGAGCTGTTTTTT. Translation: CASSPGTGELFF. The whole variable domain, filled in from reference TRBV5-1 and TRBJ2-2, reads KAGVTQTPRYLIKTRGQQVTLSCSPISGHRSVSWYQQTPGQGLQFLFEYFSETQRNKGNFPGRFSGRQFSNSRSEMNVSTLELGDSALYLCASSPGTGELFFGEGSRLTVL.

The genes are TRBV7-6 and TRBJ2-3; D call uncertain. The CDR3 covers 15 residues. Per the germline V gene, CDR1 is SGHVS and CDR2 is FNYEAQ. The V and J ends lost 2 bases and 6 bases respectively, with 15 bases between them. The DNA of the CDR3 is TGTGCCAGCAGCTTACCCCCTGACGGAATGGATACGCAGTATTTT. Translating gives CASSLPPDGMDTQYF.

The chain combines TRBV12-1 with TRBJ2-1; no check of the table's D call, TRBD2, against the DNA was made. TRBV12-1 is labeled a pseudogene. The CDR3 spans 15 residues. The CDR3 region is CASRYLREAYNEQFF. The CDR3 DNA is TGTGCCAGCAGATACCTCCGTGAGGCCTACAATGAGCAGTTCTTC.

This chain links TRBV5-5 with TRBJ2-7; 7 positions agree with TRBD1. Germline CDR1 reads SGHKS; CDR2 reads YYEKEE (reference sequence). J lost 5 bases, V lost 2 bases, and 4 bases had no gene match. The CDR3 runs 13 residues. CDR3 sequence (DNA): TGTGCCAGCAGCTTTGGGACAGAGGACGAGCAGTACTTC. This gives the protein CASSFGTEDEQYF.

This chain joins TRBV4-2 and TRBJ2-3; D possibly matches TRBD1 or TRBD2 (5 bases each). The CDR3 consists of 15 residues. Deletions cut 1 base from V and 1 base from J, with 9 bases between. The germline V gene encodes CDR1 LGHNA and CDR2 YNFKEQ. The CDR3 region is CASSQVGTGTDTQYF. In nucleotides, the CDR3 is TGTGCCAGCAGCCAAGTCGGGACGGGCACAGATACGCAGTATTTT.

V and J are TRBV5-6 and TRBJ2-7; 11 bases map to TRBD1. The CDR3 has 15 amino acids. The ends lost 1 base at V and 4 bases at J; junction bases unmatched: 4. Germline CDR1 SGHDT, CDR2 YYEEEE. In nucleotides, the CDR3 is TGTGCCAGCAGCTTGTCCCGGGACAGGGGGTACGAGCAGTACTTC. Translated, it gives CASSLSRDRGYEQYF.

CDR3 protein: CASSPEGQGADSPLHF. The CDR3, as DNA: TGCGCCAGCAGCCCGGAAGGACAGGGGGCTGATTCACCCCTCCACTTT. The chain links TRBV5-1 to TRBJ1-6, with 11 bases fitting TRBD1. Germline CDR1 and CDR2: SGHRS and YFSETQ. The V segment lost 4 bases and the J segment 8 bases; nucleotides outside the gene matches: 8. The CDR3 contains 16 residues.

The chain uses TRBV6-1 and TRBJ1-2; D not resolved. This CDR3 is 15 amino acids long. Looked up from germline, CDR1 is MNHNS and CDR2 is SASEGT. Trimming pared 4 bases from V and 8 bases from J, leaving 20 bases between. The CDR3 sequence: CASSGSSGSWRGYTF. The CDR3 DNA is TGTGCCAGCAGTGGATCCTCCGGGAGCTGGAGAGGCTACACCTTC.

This clone was counted a few times. The chain combines TRBV19 with TRBJ1-2, with TRBD1 matching over 7 bases. Germline lookup yields CDR1 LNHDA and CDR2 SQIVND (reference sequence). J was trimmed by 5 bases and V by 6 bases; bases with no gene match: 12. The CDR3 is 15 residues long. The CDR3: CASSPEGRGYYGYTF. The CDR3 DNA sequence: TGTGCCAGTAGCCCTGAGGGCAGGGGGTATTATGGCTACACCTTC.

CDR3 nucleotides: TGCGCCAGCAGCCAAGAAGGCGGCAGGGGGCGGACCGGGGAGCTGTTTTTT. Translating gives CASSQEGGRGRTGELFF. The rearrangement links TRBV4-3 to TRBJ2-2, with 8 nucleotides matching TRBD1. Losses at the gene ends were 0 bases for V and 5 bases for J; bases not matched to a gene: 8. The CDR3 covers 17 residues. The germline CDR1 and CDR2 sequences are LGHNA and YSLEER.

The chain employs TRBV5-1 and TRBJ1-2; D may be TRBD1 (5 bases). From germline, CDR1 is SGHRS and CDR2 YFSETQ. The length of the CDR3 is 15 residues. Trimming took off 0 bases at V and 3 bases at J, with 12 bases between the two ends. CDR3 bases: TGCGCCAGCAGCTTGGAGGGACGTACGGACTATGGCTACACCTTC. Protein product: CASSLEGRTDYGYTF.

The V gene is TRBV5-6, the J gene TRBJ1-1; the D is unclear. The germline gives CDR1 SGHDT, CDR2 YYEEEE. The CDR3 loop spans 14 amino acids. V was trimmed by 2 bases and J by 0 bases, leaving 8 bases between them. CDR3 region: CASSFDGMNTEAFF. The CDR3 nucleotides are TGTGCCAGCAGCTTTGACGGGATGAACACTGAAGCTTTCTTT.

CDR3 protein: CASRRDRSSYEQYF. CDR3 coding DNA: TGTGCCAGCCGCAGGGACAGGTCTTCCTACGAGCAGTACTTC. V is TRBV6-1 and J is TRBJ2-7; the match to TRBD1 covers 8 bases. The CDR3 extends over 14 amino acids. Germline V gene sequence: CDR1 MNHNS, CDR2 SASEGT. The V segment lost 8 bases and the J segment 1 base; nucleotides outside the gene matches: 7.

The rearrangement joins TRBV7-2 to TRBJ2-7, with 7 bases identical to TRBD1. Trimming at V came to 8 bases and at J to 2 bases, leaving 12 bases not matched to a gene. Germline CDR1 and CDR2: SGHTA and FQGNSA. The CDR3 runs to 15 residues. The CDR3: CASGKTGLGPYEQYF. CDR3 DNA sequence: TGTGCCAGCGGAAAGACAGGGCTAGGGCCCTACGAGCAGTACTTC.

The CDR3 DNA follows: TGTGCCAGCTCGCTCAACACCTTCCAAGAGACCCAGTACTTC. Translation gives CASSLNTFQETQYF. This sequence joins TRBV18 and TRBJ2-5; D ambiguous. There are 14 residues in the CDR3. Germline CDR1 KGHSH, CDR2 LQKENI. V lost 6 bases and J lost 1, with 12 bases in between.

V usage is TRBV25-1 and J usage is TRBJ1-2; no reliable D call. Per germline, CDR1 MGHDK and CDR2 SYGVNS. This CDR3 has 13 amino acids. Trimming removed 8 bases from V and 5 bases from J, with 15 bases in between. The CDR3 nucleotides are TGTGCCAGCTCCTTGACATCCTTTTATGGCTACACCTTC. Encoded protein: CASSLTSFYGYTF.

This chain links TRBV28 with TRBJ1-1, with D unclear. CDR1 and CDR2 from the germline V gene are MDHEN and SYDVKM. V lost 7 bases, J lost 3 bases, and 9 bases lay in between. The CDR3 runs 12 residues. CDR3 in DNA: TGTGCCAGCACCTTGAGGGACACTGAAGCTTTCTTT. Amino acid sequence: CASTLRDTEAFF.

This clone was counted a single time. This rearrangement joins TRBV5-6 to TRBJ1-5; the D gene is possibly TRBD1 (5 bases). Per germline, CDR1 SGHDT and CDR2 YYEEEE. V was shortened by 4 bases and J by 4 bases, with 15 bases between the two germline ends. CDR3 length equals 15 residues. DNA for the CDR3: TGTGCCAGCAGCAGATTCCGGGACGGGAATCAGCCCCAGCATTTT. Encoded protein: CASSRFRDGNQPQHF.

The chain employs TRBV5-5 and TRBJ1-2; D call uncertain. The ends were cut back, 6 bases at V and 8 bases at J, with 14 bases in the middle. The length of the CDR3 is 12 residues. CDR1 SGHKS and CDR2 YYEKEE come from the germline V gene (reference sequence). In DNA form, the CDR3 reads TGTGCCAGCACCCCGCCGGGTGGCGGCTACACCTTC. Its translation is CASTPPGGGYTF.

V and J are TRBV5-1 and TRBJ1-1; D possibly corresponds to TRBD1 (5 bases). CDR1 is SGHRS and CDR2 is YFSETQ in the germline V gene. CDR3 length equals 13 residues. The V and J ends lost 7 bases and 8 bases respectively, with 18 bases between them. For the CDR3, the DNA is TGCGCCAGCGCCCCCCGTCCTAACAGGGAAGCTTTCTTT. As protein: CASAPRPNREAFF.

CDR3 loop: CASSYLKGSTGELFF. The CDR3 coding sequence is TGTGCCAGCAGTTATTTAAAGGGGAGCACCGGGGAGCTGTTTTTT. This chain connects TRBV6-5 to TRBJ2-2; D is tentatively TRBD1 or TRBD2 (5 bases each). V was trimmed by 3 bases and J by 4 bases, leaving 12 bases between them. From germline, CDR1 is MNHEY and CDR2 SVGAGI. The CDR3 totals 15 residues.

The V and J genes are TRBV6-6 and TRBJ1-1; D not certain. Deletions cut 2 bases from V and 2 bases from J, with 6 bases between. Germline V CDR1 and CDR2: MNHNY, SVGAGI (reference sequence). The CDR3 sequence is 13 residues long. This chain's CDR3 is CASSYHLNTEAFF. CDR3 coding DNA: TGTGCCAGCAGTTACCACCTTAACACTGAAGCTTTCTTT.

This chain joins TRBV7-2 and TRBJ2-3; 8 nucleotides agree with TRBD2. Germline-derived CDR1 and CDR2 are SGHTA and FQGNSA. The length of the CDR3 is 17 residues. The V segment lost 1 base and the J segment 7 bases; nucleotides outside the gene matches: 13. Here the CDR3 reads CASSLGDSGVLRNTQYF. In DNA, the CDR3 is TGTGCCAGCAGCTTAGGGGATAGCGGGGTACTCCGGAATACGCAGTATTTT.

The chain is built from TRBV7-9 and TRBJ2-6; D is perhaps TRBD1 (5 bases). This CDR3 is 18 amino acids long. Trimming left V 1 base short and J 1 base short, with 14 bases between. The germline gives CDR1 SEHNR, CDR2 FQNEAQ (reference sequence). DNA for the CDR3: TGTGCCAGCAGCTTAGTGGTGGGGCGCGGTTCTGGGGCCAACGTCCTGACTTTC. This codes for CASSLVVGRGSGANVLTF.

The chain combines TRBV6-6 with TRBJ2-5; 11 bases fit TRBD2. V lost 6 bases, J lost 1 base, and 1 base stayed unmatched. Germline CDR1 is MNHNY and CDR2 is SVGAGI (reference sequence). The CDR3 loop spans 14 amino acids. CDR3: CASSGTSGQETQYF. In nucleotides, the CDR3 is TGTGCCAGCAGCGGGACTAGCGGCCAAGAGACCCAGTACTTC.

The gene calls are TRBV30 and TRBJ2-1, with 8 bases matching TRBD2. The CDR3 has 16 amino acids. Unmatched junction bases numbered 8, after V lost 0 bases and J lost 4 bases. Germline CDR1 GTSNPN, CDR2 SVGIG (reference sequence). The CDR3 sequence: CAWSVLGRGVYNEQFF. DNA of the CDR3: TGTGCCTGGAGTGTATTGGGGCGGGGGGTGTACAATGAGCAGTTCTTC.